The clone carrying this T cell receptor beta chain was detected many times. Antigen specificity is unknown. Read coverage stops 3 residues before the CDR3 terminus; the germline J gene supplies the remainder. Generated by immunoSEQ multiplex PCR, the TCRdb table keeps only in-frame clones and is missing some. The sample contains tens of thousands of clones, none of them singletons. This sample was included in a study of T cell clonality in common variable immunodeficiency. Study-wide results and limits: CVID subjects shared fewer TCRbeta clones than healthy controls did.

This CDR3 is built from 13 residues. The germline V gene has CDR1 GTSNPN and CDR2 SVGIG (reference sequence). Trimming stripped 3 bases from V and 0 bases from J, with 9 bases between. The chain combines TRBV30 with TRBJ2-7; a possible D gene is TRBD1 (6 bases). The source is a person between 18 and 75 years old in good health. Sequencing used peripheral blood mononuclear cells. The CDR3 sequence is CAWSEDSSYEQYF. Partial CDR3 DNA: TGTGCCTGGAGCGAGGACAGCTCCTACGAG.